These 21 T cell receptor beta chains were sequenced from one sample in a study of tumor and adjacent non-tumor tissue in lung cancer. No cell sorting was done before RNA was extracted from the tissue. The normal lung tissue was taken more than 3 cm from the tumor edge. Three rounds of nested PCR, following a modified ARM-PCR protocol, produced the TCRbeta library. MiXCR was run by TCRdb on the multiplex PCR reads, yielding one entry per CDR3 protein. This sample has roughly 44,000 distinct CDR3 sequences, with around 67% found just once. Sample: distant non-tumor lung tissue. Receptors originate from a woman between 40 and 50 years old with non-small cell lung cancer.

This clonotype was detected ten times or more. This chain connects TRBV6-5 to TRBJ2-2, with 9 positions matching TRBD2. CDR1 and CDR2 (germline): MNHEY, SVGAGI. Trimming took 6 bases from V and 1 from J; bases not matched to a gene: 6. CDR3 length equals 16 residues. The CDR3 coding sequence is TGTGCCAGCAGCTACAATAGCGGGGGGAACACCGGGGAGCTGTTTTTT. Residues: CASSYNSGGNTGELFF.

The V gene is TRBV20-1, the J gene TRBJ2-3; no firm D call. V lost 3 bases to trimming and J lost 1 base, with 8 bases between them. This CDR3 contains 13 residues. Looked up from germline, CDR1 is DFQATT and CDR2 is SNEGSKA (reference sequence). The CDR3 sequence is CSARLGGTDTQYF. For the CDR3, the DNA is TGCAGTGCTAGGTTGGGCGGCACAGATACGCAGTATTTT.

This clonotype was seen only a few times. The CDR3 protein is CSWRTWTGNEQFF. The CDR3 DNA reads TGCAGCTGGAGGACTTGGACTGGGAATGAGCAGTTCTTC. The chain joins TRBV29-1 to TRBJ2-1; D perhaps matches TRBD2 (5 bases). Germline V gives CDR1 SQVTM, CDR2 ANQGSEA. The length of the CDR3 is 13 residues. With 8 bases removed from V and 7 bases from J, the gap between germline ends came to 18 bases.

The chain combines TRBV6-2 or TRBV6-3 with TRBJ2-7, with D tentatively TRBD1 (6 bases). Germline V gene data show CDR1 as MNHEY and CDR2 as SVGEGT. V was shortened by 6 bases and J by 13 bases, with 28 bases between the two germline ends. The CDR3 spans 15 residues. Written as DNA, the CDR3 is TGTGCCAGCAGAATAGACAGGTCACACAGCTACGGGCAATACTTC. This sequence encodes CASRIDRSHSYGQYF.

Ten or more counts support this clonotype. In nucleotides, the CDR3 is TGTGCCAGCAGCTTAGTGGGGGACTTATCCTATGGCTACACCTTC. It translates to CASSLVGDLSYGYTF. The genes are TRBV7-9 and TRBJ1-2, with a possible D match to TRBD1 (5 bases). V gave up 1 base and J gave up 4 bases, with 13 bases separating them. CDR3 length equals 15 residues. Germline V gene sequence: CDR1 SEHNR, CDR2 FQNEAQ (reference sequence). Looking up the rest from reference TRBV7-9 and TRBJ1-2 gives the full variable domain: DTGVSQNPRHKITKRGQNVTFRCDPISEHNRLYWYRQTLGQGPEFLTYFQNEAQLEKSRLLSDRFSAERPKGSFSTLEIQRTEQGDSAMYLCASSLVGDLSYGYTFGSGTRLTVV.

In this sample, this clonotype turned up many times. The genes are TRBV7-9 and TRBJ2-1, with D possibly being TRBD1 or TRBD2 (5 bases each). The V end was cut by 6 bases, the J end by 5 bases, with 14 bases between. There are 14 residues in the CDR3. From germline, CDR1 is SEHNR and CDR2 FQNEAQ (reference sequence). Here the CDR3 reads CASSPGPLNNEQFF. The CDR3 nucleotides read TGTGCCAGCAGTCCGGGACCGTTAAACAATGAGCAGTTCTTC.

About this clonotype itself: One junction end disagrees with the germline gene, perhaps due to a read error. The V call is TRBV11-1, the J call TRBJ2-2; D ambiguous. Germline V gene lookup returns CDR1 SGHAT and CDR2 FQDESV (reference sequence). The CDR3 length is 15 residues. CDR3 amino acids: CASSSWAIGTGELFF. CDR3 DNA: TGTGCTAGCAGCTCCTGGGCGATAGGAACCGGGGAGCTGTTTTTT.

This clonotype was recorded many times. This CDR3 is CSVGGRQADTQYF. In DNA form, the CDR3 reads TGCAGCGTTGGGGGTAGGCAGGCAGATACGCAGTATTTT. The gene calls are TRBV29-1 and TRBJ2-3; D remains unclear. This CDR3 comprises 13 residues. V was clipped by 4 bases and J by 4 bases, with 12 bases between them. Germline CDR1 and CDR2: SQVTM and ANQGSEA.

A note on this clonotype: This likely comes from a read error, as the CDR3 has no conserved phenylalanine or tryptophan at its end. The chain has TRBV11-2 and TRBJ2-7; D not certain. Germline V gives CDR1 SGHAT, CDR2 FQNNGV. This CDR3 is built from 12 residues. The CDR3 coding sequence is TGTGCCAGCGTAGGCTTGAGGTACGGGCAGTACATC. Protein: CASVGLRYGQYI.

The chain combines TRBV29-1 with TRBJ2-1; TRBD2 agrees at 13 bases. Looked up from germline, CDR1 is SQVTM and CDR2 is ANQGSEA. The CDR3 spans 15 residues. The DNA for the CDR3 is TGCAGTGTCAGAAGGACTAGCGGGAGCTACAATGAGCAGTTCTTC. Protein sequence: CSVRRTSGSYNEQFF.

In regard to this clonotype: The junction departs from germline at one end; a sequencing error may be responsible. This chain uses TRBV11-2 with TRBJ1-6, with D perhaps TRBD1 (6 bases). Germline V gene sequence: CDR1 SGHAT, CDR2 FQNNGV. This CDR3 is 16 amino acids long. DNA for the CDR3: TGTGCCAGCAGCCGAGAACGGACAGCGGCGAATCCACCCTTCCACTTT. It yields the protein CASSRERTAANPPFHF.

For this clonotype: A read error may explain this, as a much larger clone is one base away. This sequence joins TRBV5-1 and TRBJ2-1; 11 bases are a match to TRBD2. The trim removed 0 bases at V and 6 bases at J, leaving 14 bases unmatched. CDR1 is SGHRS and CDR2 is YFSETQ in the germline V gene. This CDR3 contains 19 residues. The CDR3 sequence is CASSLGTSGPPLGCNEQFF. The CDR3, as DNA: TGCGCCAGCAGCTTGGGGACTAGCGGGCCCCCGTTGGGGTGCAATGAGCAGTTCTTC.

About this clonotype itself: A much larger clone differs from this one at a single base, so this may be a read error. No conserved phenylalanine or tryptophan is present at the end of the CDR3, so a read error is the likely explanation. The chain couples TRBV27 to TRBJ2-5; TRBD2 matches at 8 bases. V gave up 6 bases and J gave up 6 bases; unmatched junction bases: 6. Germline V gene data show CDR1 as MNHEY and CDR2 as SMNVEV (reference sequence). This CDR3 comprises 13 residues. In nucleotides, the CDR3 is TGTGCCAGCAGCGGGGGGGCGGTAAAGACCCAGTACTTA. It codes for CASSGGAVKTQYL.

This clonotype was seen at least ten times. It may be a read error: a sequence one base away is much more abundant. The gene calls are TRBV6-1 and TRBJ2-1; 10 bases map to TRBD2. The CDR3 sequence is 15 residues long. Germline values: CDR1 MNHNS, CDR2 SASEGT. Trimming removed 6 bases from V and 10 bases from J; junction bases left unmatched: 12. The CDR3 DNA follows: TGTGCCAGCAGGTCACTAGCGGGGTTTACGGGAGAGCAGTTCTTC. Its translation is CASRSLAGFTGEQFF.

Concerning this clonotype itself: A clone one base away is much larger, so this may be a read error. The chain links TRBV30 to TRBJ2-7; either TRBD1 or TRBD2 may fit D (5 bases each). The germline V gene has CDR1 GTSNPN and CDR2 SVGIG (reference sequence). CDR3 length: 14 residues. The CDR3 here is CAWSGPGTIYEQCF. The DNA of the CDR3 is TGTGCCTGGAGTGGCCCCGGGACCATTTACGAGCAGTGCTTC.

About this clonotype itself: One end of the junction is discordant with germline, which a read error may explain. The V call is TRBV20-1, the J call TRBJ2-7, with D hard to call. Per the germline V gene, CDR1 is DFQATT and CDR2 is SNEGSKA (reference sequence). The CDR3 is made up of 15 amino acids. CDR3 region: CSARGATPGAYGQYF. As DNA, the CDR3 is TGCAGTGCTAGAGGGGCCACACCGGGTGCCTACGGGCAGTACTTC.

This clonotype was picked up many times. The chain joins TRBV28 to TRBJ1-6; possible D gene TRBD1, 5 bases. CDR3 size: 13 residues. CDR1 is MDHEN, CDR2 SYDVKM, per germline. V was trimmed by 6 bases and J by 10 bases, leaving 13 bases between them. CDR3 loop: CASSPRGISPLHF. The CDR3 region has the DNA TGTGCCAGCAGCCCGAGGGGAATATCACCCCTCCACTTT.

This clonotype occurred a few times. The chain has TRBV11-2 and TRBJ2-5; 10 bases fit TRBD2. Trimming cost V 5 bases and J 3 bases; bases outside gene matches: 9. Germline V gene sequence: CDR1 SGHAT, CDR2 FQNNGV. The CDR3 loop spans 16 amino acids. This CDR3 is CASSLHIAGGEETQYF. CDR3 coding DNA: TGTGCCAGCAGCCTCCATATAGCGGGGGGAGAAGAGACCCAGTACTTC.

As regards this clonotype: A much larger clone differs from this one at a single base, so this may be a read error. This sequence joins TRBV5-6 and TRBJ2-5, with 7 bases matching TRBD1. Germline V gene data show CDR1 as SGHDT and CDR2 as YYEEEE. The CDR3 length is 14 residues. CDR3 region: CASGHRDSEEAQYF. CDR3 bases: TGTGCCAGCGGCCACCGGGACAGCGAAGAGGCCCAGTACTTC.

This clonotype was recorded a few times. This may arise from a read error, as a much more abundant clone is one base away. This chain's CDR3 is CSVEWEGQGRTSCEQYF. In DNA form, the CDR3 reads TGCAGCGTTGAATGGGAGGGACAGGGAAGGACCTCCTGCGAGCAGTACTTC. The J gene is TRBJ2-7, the V gene TRBV29-1; 9 bases agree with TRBD1. Germline-derived CDR1 and CDR2 are SQVTM and ANQGSEA. CDR3 length equals 17 residues.

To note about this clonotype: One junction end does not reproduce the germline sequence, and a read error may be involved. This CDR3 is CASRLAGHGITGAFF. DNA of the CDR3: TGTGCCAGCAGGCTCGCGGGACATGGAATCACTGGAGCTTTCTTT. This sequence joins TRBV11-1 and TRBJ1-1, with D possibly being TRBD1 (6 bases). The CDR3 has 15 amino acids. Per germline, CDR1 SGHAT and CDR2 FQDESV (reference sequence).